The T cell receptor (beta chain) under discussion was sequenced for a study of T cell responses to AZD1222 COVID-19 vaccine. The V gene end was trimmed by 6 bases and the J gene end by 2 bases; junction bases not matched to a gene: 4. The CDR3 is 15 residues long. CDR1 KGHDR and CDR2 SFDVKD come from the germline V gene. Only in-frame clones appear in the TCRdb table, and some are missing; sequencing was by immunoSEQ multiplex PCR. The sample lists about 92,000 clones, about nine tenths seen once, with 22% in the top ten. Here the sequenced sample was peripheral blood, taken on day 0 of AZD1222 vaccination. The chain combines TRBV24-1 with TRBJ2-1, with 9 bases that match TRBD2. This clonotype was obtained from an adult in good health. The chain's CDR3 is CATSRAGGAYNEQFF. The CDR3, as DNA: TGTGCCACCAGTAGGGCGGGGGGGGCCTACAATGAGCAGTTCTTC.